The entry that follows covers one T cell receptor beta chain sequence. Its antigen is unidentified. The sample is drawn from a study of monozygotic twins with inflammatory bowel disease. TCRalpha and TCRbeta cDNA went through nested PCRs of approximately 16 and 10 cycles, two in total. After re-calling the 5' RACE reads, TCRdb lists one entry per CDR3 protein, DNA absent. Its listing shows approximately 380,000 distinct CDR3 sequences. Every donor provided one blood sample measuring approximately 2.5 ml. Study findings and constraints: IBD patients carried less diverse TCRbeta repertoires (inverse Simpson) than healthy co-twins.

From germline, CDR1 is SGHVS and CDR2 FNYEAQ. The CDR3 sequence is 15 residues long. The source of this sequence is a human donor with ulcerative colitis or Crohn's disease, or a healthy co-twin of an affected twin (not recorded which). The V gene is TRBV7-6, the J gene TRBJ2-1; the TRBD1 assignment by TCRdb is unverifiable without DNA. The source material was blood. Here the CDR3 reads CASSYSGGPDNEQFF.